These 14 T cell receptor beta chains came from one sample sequenced in a study of blood T cell repertoires in COVID-19 (dated by TCRdb to 2018 to 2021). The method behind the library was the immunoSEQ multiplex PCR assay. This is the immuneACCESS table as TCRdb keeps it, with only in-frame sequences that have V and J called. A part of the clones is gone; compared with another copy, unresolved V genes explain less than half, and the rest is unexplained. The sample records under 350,000 clones, roughly 89% of which are singletons. Of the sample, roughly 4.8% is held by the ten largest clones. Sequencing input: peripheral blood. Every receptor here comes from a man aged 35 to 55 with acute or convalescent COVID-19.

In its sample, this clone was seen once. This chain joins TRBV5-4 and TRBJ1-4, with TRBD1 as a possible D gene (6 bases). Trimming took off 2 bases at V and 8 bases at J, with 10 bases between the two ends. Germline V CDR1 and CDR2: SGHNT, YYREEE (reference sequence). This CDR3 is 13 amino acids long. CDR3 nucleotides: TGTGCCAGCAGCTTACAGGGTAGGGAAAAACTGTTTTTT. Translation: CASSLQGREKLFF. The whole variable domain, remainder taken from reference TRBV5-4 and TRBJ1-4, is ETGVTQSPTHLIKTRGQQVTLRCSSQSGHNTVSWYQQALGQGPQFIFQYYREEENGRGNFPPRFSGLQFPNYSSELNVNALELDDSALYLCASSLQGREKLFFGSGTQLSVL.

This chain uses TRBV3-1 (or the pseudogene TRBV3-2) with TRBJ2-3, with 16 bases lining up with TRBD2. The CDR3 covers 19 residues. Trimming cost V 6 bases and J 4 bases; bases outside gene matches: 13. The germline gives CDR1 LGHDT, CDR2 YNNKEL (reference sequence). The CDR3 sequence is CASRSSISGTSGGADTQYF. The CDR3 DNA is TGTGCCAGCAGGTCAAGTATTTCCGGGACTAGCGGGGGGGCAGATACGCAGTATTTT.

The V call is TRBV6-5, the J call TRBJ1-1, with 9 bases lining up with TRBD1. Trimming removed 6 bases from V and 5 bases from J; junction bases left unmatched: 7. The germline gives CDR1 MNHEY, CDR2 SVGAGI. The CDR3 length is 14 residues. CDR3 residues: CASRMTGGSTEAFF. The CDR3, as DNA: TGTGCCAGCAGAATGACAGGGGGTAGTACTGAAGCTTTCTTT.

The CDR3 DNA sequence: TGTGCCATCAGCCCGGACAGGGTAGCAGATACGCAGTATTTT. This sequence encodes CAISPDRVADTQYF. The J gene is TRBJ2-3, the V gene TRBV10-3, with TRBD1 matching over 8 bases. This CDR3 comprises 14 residues. From germline, CDR1 is ENHRY and CDR2 SYGVKD. V was clipped by 6 bases and J by 4 bases; unmatched bases: 6.

The rearrangement links TRBV14 to TRBJ2-3; D ambiguous. This CDR3 spans 15 amino acids. The germline V gene has CDR1 SGHDN and CDR2 FVKESK. The V and J ends lost 1 base and 2 bases respectively, with 10 bases between them. CDR3 residues: CASSQVNGFTDTQYF. The CDR3 coding sequence is TGTGCCAGCAGCCAAGTTAACGGGTTCACAGATACGCAGTATTTT.

The chain employs TRBV3-1 (or the pseudogene TRBV3-2) and TRBJ2-5; D is possibly TRBD1 (6 bases). V lost 0 bases, J lost 2 bases, and 13 bases lay in between. Germline values: CDR1 LGHDT, CDR2 YNNKEL (reference sequence). CDR3 size: 16 residues. The CDR3 spells CASSQDSSQGQETQYF. CDR3 DNA: TGTGCCAGCAGCCAAGACTCCAGCCAGGGGCAAGAGACCCAGTACTTC.

The chain employs TRBV5-1 and TRBJ2-2; D is unclear. The CDR3 is 13 residues long. Germline assignment: CDR1 SGHRS and CDR2 YFSETQ. Between the trimmed V and J ends, which lost 2 bases and 6 bases, there was a span of 8 bases. The CDR3 sequence: CASSFIPAGELFF. For the CDR3, the DNA is TGCGCCAGCAGCTTTATCCCCGCCGGGGAGCTGTTTTTT.

The rearrangement uses TRBV5-1 and TRBJ1-1, with 7 bases identical to TRBD1. This CDR3 region has 14 residues. Germline loops: CDR1 SGHRS, CDR2 YFSETQ. Trimming removed 3 bases from V and 5 bases from J; junction bases left unmatched: 7. CDR3 amino acids: CASSYRTGDTEAFF. The CDR3 DNA follows: TGCGCCAGCAGCTATCGGACAGGAGATACTGAAGCTTTCTTT. The full variable domain, with the rest looked up from reference TRBV5-1 and TRBJ1-1, is KAGVTQTPRYLIKTRGQQVTLSCSPISGHRSVSWYQQTPGQGLQFLFEYFSETQRNKGNFPGRFSGRQFSNSRSEMNVSTLELGDSALYLCASSYRTGDTEAFFGQGTRLTVV.

This sequence joins TRBV24-1 and TRBJ1-4; D gene unclear. The CDR3 length is 17 residues. CDR1 and CDR2 from the germline V gene are KGHDR and SFDVKD. V was trimmed by 4 bases and J by 3 bases, leaving 17 bases between them. CDR3 DNA: TGTGCCACCAGTGACGGTGACACCCGGCAGGCTAATGAAAAACTGTTTTTT. Amino acid sequence: CATSDGDTRQANEKLFF.

The rearrangement links TRBV5-5 to TRBJ1-2; TRBD1 matches at 9 bases. Per the germline V gene, CDR1 is SGHKS and CDR2 is YYEKEE (reference sequence). The trim removed 0 bases at V and 5 bases at J, leaving 5 bases unmatched. CDR3 length equals 15 residues. The chain's CDR3 is CASSLGDRVWYGYTF. The DNA of the CDR3 is TGTGCCAGCAGCTTGGGGGACAGGGTATGGTATGGCTACACCTTC.

The chain uses TRBV5-5 and TRBJ2-7; 7 positions match TRBD1. J was trimmed by 12 bases and V by 0 bases; bases with no gene match: 15. There are 15 residues in the CDR3. Germline V gene sequence: CDR1 SGHKS, CDR2 YYEKEE (reference sequence). The DNA for the CDR3 is TGTGCCAGCAGCTTGGCCGGAACAGGGGCCTCCGCTCTGTACTTC. Its translation: CASSLAGTGASALYF.

This clone has just a few counts. The chain combines TRBV10-1 with TRBJ1-1; D not resolved. The CDR3 is 11 amino acids. The germline gives CDR1 WNHNN, CDR2 SYGVQD (reference sequence). The CDR3 loop reads CAEFLNTEAFF. Written as DNA, the CDR3 is TGCGCGGAGTTTCTGAACACTGAAGCTTTCTTT.

The sample holds a few counts of this clone. The chain uses TRBV25-1 and TRBJ2-5, with TRBD1 as a possible D gene (5 bases). The CDR3 sequence is 13 residues long. V was clipped by 2 bases and J by 5 bases, with 9 bases between them. Germline CDR1 MGHDK, CDR2 SYGVNS. CDR3 sequence (DNA): TGTGCCAGCAGTGAAGGGGCCCTGGAGACCCAGTACTTC. Residues: CASSEGALETQYF.

This clone was observed once. This chain joins TRBV11-2 and TRBJ2-4; possibly TRBD1 for D (6 bases). The CDR3 has 15 residues. Trimming shortened V by 0 bases and J by 5 bases, and 11 bases separated the two germline ends. The germline CDR1 and CDR2 sequences are SGHAT and FQNNGV. CDR3 in DNA: TGTGCCAGCAGCTTAGATAGTCAGGGGCAAAACATTCAGTACTTC. It translates to CASSLDSQGQNIQYF.